This T cell receptor beta chain was recovered during a study of cytomegalovirus exposure and HLA in healthy donors. A few counts support this clone. V shed 2 bases and J shed 5 bases, with 4 bases lying between them. Germline V lookup: CDR1 MNHNY, CDR2 SVGAGI (reference sequence). This CDR3 contains 12 residues. The PCR ran on 60 Vbeta and 13 Jbeta primers. Assay: immunoSEQ multiplex PCR; the TCRdb copy retains only in-frame clones and omits some. Of roughly 250,000 clones in the sample, 75% to 90% were seen once. The sample comprised PBMCs. The rearrangement links TRBV6-6 to TRBJ2-1; D unclear. The source of this sequence is a girl between 2 and 10 years old in good health and CMV-seronegative. CDR3 residues: CASSYPDNEQFF. In nucleotides, the CDR3 is TGTGCCAGCAGTTACCCGGACAATGAGCAGTTCTTC.